One and the same sample provided the 32 T cell receptor beta chains below, sequenced in a study of OX40 agonist ivuxolimab in advanced cancers. Assay used: immunoSEQ multiplex PCR; TCRdb lists only in-frame clones, some missing. The table includes 77,000 or so clones, 85% to 95% detected once. The material sequenced was CD4+ or CD8+ T cells sorted from blood, taken in a trial of the OX40 agonist ivuxolimab. The receptors originated from an adult with an advanced solid tumor such as melanoma, head and neck, liver or kidney cancer.

The chain has TRBV29-1 and TRBJ1-2, with 9 bases that match TRBD1. The germline V gene has CDR1 SQVTM and CDR2 ANQGSEA. CDR3 length: 12 amino acids. The junction had 5 bases not matched to a gene; V was cut back by 5 bases and J by 7 bases. CDR3 sequence reads: CSVPGQGSGYTF. The CDR3 DNA sequence: TGCAGCGTTCCGGGACAGGGCAGTGGCTACACCTTC.

The chain joins TRBV9 to TRBJ2-7; possible D gene TRBD1, 6 bases. Germline V gene lookup returns CDR1 SGDLS and CDR2 YYNGEE. Trimming removed 0 bases from V and 0 bases from J, with 10 bases in between. This CDR3 comprises 15 residues. CDR3 DNA sequence: TGTGCCAGCAGCGTAGACCAGGGGCTCTCCTACGAGCAGTACTTC. It codes for CASSVDQGLSYEQYF.

The rearrangement links TRBV18 to TRBJ2-1; 9 bases align to TRBD1. This CDR3 contains 15 residues. Germline V CDR1 and CDR2: KGHSH, LQKENI. V was clipped by 5 bases and J by 2 bases; unmatched bases: 4. DNA for the CDR3: TGTGCCAGCTCAACGGGACAGGGCCCCTACAATGAGCAGTTCTTC. Its translation is CASSTGQGPYNEQFF.

The J gene is TRBJ2-1, the V gene TRBV19; possibly TRBD1 for D (6 bases). V dropped 1 base and J dropped 6 bases, with 13 bases sitting between them. The CDR3 is 15 amino acids. The germline CDR1 and CDR2 sequences are LNHDA and SQIVND (reference sequence). CDR3 sequence: CASSIGQGRANEQFF. The CDR3 DNA reads TGTGCCAGTAGTATAGGGCAGGGGAGAGCCAATGAGCAGTTCTTC.

The V and J genes are TRBV6-5 and TRBJ2-7; D may be TRBD2 (6 bases). The CDR3 totals 12 residues. V was cut by 2 bases and J by 13 bases, with 15 bases left in between. CDR1 is MNHEY and CDR2 is SVGAGI in the germline V gene. The CDR3 reads CASSYGLAEPYF. The CDR3 DNA reads as TGTGCCAGCAGTTACGGATTAGCGGAACCCTACTTC.

The J gene is TRBJ1-5, the V gene TRBV23-1; maybe TRBD1 (6 bases). TRBV23-1 is classed as an ORF, of uncertain function. The V end lost 11 bases, the J end lost 0 bases, and 17 bases lay between the germline ends. The CDR3 sequence is 15 residues long. The CDR3 DNA is TGCGCCCATAAAGCGGGGGGCGATAGCAATCAGCCCCAGCATTTT. It translates to CAHKAGGDSNQPQHF.

This clone was detected once. This sequence joins TRBV4-1 and TRBJ1-1; 9 bases agree with TRBD1. Germline V lookup: CDR1 MGHRA, CDR2 YSYEKL. The CDR3 has 13 residues. V trimming: 11 bases; J trimming: 1 base; junction bases outside the gene matches: 5. The CDR3 loop is CASETGGNTEAFF. The CDR3 bases are TGCGCCTCCGAGACAGGGGGGAACACTGAAGCTTTCTTT.

The chain joins TRBV7-9 to TRBJ2-7, with D perhaps being TRBD1 or TRBD2 (6 bases each). Per the germline V gene, CDR1 is SEHNR and CDR2 is FQNEAQ (reference sequence). The CDR3 sequence is 14 residues long. V was pared by 3 bases and J by 4 bases, with 13 bases between. CDR3 bases: TGTGCCAGCAGCTTTGGAGGGGGGCCGTACGAGCAGTACTTC. Translation: CASSFGGGPYEQYF.

The chain combines TRBV11-2 with TRBJ1-2; D gene unclear. V was shortened by 1 base and J by 5 bases, with 8 bases between the two germline ends. The CDR3 covers 13 residues. Germline loops: CDR1 SGHAT, CDR2 FQNNGV. The CDR3 DNA reads TGTGCCAGCAGCTTAGGCGCGGTGTATGGCTACACCTTC. Amino acid sequence: CASSLGAVYGYTF. The full variable domain, rest sourced from reference TRBV11-2 and TRBJ1-2, is EAGVAQSPRYKIIEKRQSVAFWCNPISGHATLYWYQQILGQGPKLLIQFQNNGVVDDSQLPKDRFSAERLKGVDSTLKIQPAKLEDSAVYLCASSLGAVYGYTFGSGTRLTVV.

This clone appeared once. This rearrangement joins TRBV28 to TRBJ2-5, with 10 bases lining up with TRBD2. The J call is uncertain, as TRBJ2-7 better fits the DNA end. In germline, CDR1 is MDHEN, CDR2 SYDVKM. The CDR3 is 14 amino acids. In DNA form, the CDR3 reads TGTGCCAGCAGTTTGGTACTAGCGGGAAACGAGCAGTACTTC. It encodes CASSLVLAGNEQYF.

V and J are TRBV19 and TRBJ1-1, with a tentative D call TRBD1 (5 bases). Germline V gene lookup returns CDR1 LNHDA and CDR2 SQIVND (reference sequence). The CDR3 sequence is 16 residues long. The V gene lost 5 bases and the J gene lost 0 bases, with 16 bases spanning the gap. The CDR3 loop reads CASSPSRTSMNTEAFF. CDR3 coding DNA: TGTGCCAGTAGTCCATCCAGGACAAGCATGAACACTGAAGCTTTCTTT.

The chain is built from TRBV7-9 and TRBJ2-1; D might be TRBD2 (6 bases). Per the germline V gene, CDR1 is SEHNR and CDR2 is FQNEAQ (reference sequence). This CDR3 comprises 17 residues. Trimming removed 0 bases at V and 5 bases at J, with 17 bases between. The CDR3: CASSLASTGEVHNEQFF. Here the CDR3 DNA reads TGTGCCAGCAGCTTAGCCTCAACGGGAGAAGTCCACAATGAGCAGTTCTTC. The full variable domain, its missing parts supplied by reference TRBV7-9 and TRBJ2-1, is DTGVSQNPRHKITKRGQNVTFRCDPISEHNRLYWYRQTLGQGPEFLTYFQNEAQLEKSRLLSDRFSAERPKGSFSTLEIQRTEQGDSAMYLCASSLASTGEVHNEQFFGPGTRLTVL.

V usage is TRBV28 and J usage is TRBJ2-5; possibly TRBD1 for D (7 bases). CDR3 length equals 14 residues. V was pared by 5 bases and J by 11 bases, with 21 bases between. The germline V gene has CDR1 MDHEN and CDR2 SYDVKM. The CDR3 spells CASSPRDSPSQQYF. CDR3 bases: TGTGCCAGCAGTCCGCGGGACAGTCCATCGCAGCAGTACTTC.

This clone occurred once. The V call is TRBV4-3, the J call TRBJ1-1; 7 positions match TRBD1. The CDR3 is 14 residues long. Germline lookup yields CDR1 LGHNA and CDR2 YSLEER. The V segment lost 4 bases and the J segment 5 bases; nucleotides outside the gene matches: 7. CDR3 protein: CASSRKTGFTEAFF. The CDR3 nucleotides are TGCGCCAGCAGCCGTAAGACAGGGTTTACTGAAGCTTTCTTT.

This chain uses TRBV29-1 with TRBJ1-5; D is perhaps TRBD1 (6 bases). The CDR3 covers 15 residues. Germline lookup yields CDR1 SQVTM and CDR2 ANQGSEA. V was pared by 7 bases and J by 2 bases, with 18 bases between. The CDR3 DNA reads as TGCAGCGCCATCGAGGGGGGGTGGGGCAATCAGCCCCAGCATTTT. Protein product: CSAIEGGWGNQPQHF.

The rearrangement joins TRBV13 to TRBJ2-1, with 13 bases identical to TRBD2. CDR3 length: 15 amino acids. The germline V gene encodes CDR1 PRHDT and CDR2 FYEKMQ (reference sequence). V was pared by 5 bases and J by 5 bases, with 3 bases of the junction left unmatched. CDR3 bases: TGTGCCAGCAGCCCGACTAGCGGGAGGAACAATGAGCAGTTCTTC. This gives the protein CASSPTSGRNNEQFF.

The chain has TRBV6-6 and TRBJ1-1, with D unresolved. The CDR3 is 14 residues long. The V and J ends lost 5 bases and 10 bases respectively, with 20 bases between them. Germline CDR1 and CDR2: MNHNY and SVGAGI (reference sequence). CDR3 sequence reads: CASSPRVAPRGAFF. CDR3 coding DNA: TGTGCCAGCAGTCCGCGTGTGGCCCCCCGCGGAGCTTTCTTT.

The chain has TRBV9 and TRBJ2-7; the D gene is possibly TRBD2 (7 bases). CDR3 length: 15 amino acids. Germline values: CDR1 SGDLS, CDR2 YYNGEE. V dropped 5 bases and J dropped 1 base, with 16 bases sitting between them. The CDR3 DNA reads as TGTGCCAGCAGTGAAAGCAGGGGAGGGTCCTACGAGCAGTACTTC. Its translation is CASSESRGGSYEQYF.

The rearrangement joins TRBV6-6 to TRBJ2-5, with 11 bases fitting TRBD2. The length of the CDR3 is 14 residues. Germline CDR1 and CDR2: MNHNY and SVGAGI (reference sequence). Germline trimming cut 4 bases from V and 5 bases from J; bases unmatched to any gene: 3. CDR3 DNA sequence: TGTGCCAGCAGTTTAGCGGGGGGGCCGGAGACCCAGTACTTC. It specifies CASSLAGGPETQYF.

The chain links TRBV14 to TRBJ2-7; 7 nucleotides line up with TRBD1. This CDR3 region has 15 residues. Looked up from germline, CDR1 is SGHDN and CDR2 is FVKESK. Trimming at V came to 2 bases and at J to 1 base, leaving 5 bases not matched to a gene. Here the CDR3 DNA reads TGTGCCAGCAGCCAAACAGGGGTGCGGTCCTACGAGCAGTACTTC. As protein: CASSQTGVRSYEQYF.

This clone was found once. The rearrangement uses TRBV28 and TRBJ1-1; no reliable D call. The CDR3 runs 15 residues. The germline gives CDR1 MDHEN, CDR2 SYDVKM. V was trimmed by 7 bases and J by 4 bases, leaving 19 bases between them. The CDR3 sequence: CASIHPGRGSTEAFF. The CDR3 region has the DNA TGTGCCAGCATCCACCCCGGGAGAGGTAGCACTGAAGCTTTCTTT.

The V and J genes are TRBV19 and TRBJ2-7, with 8 positions matching TRBD1. This CDR3 has 15 amino acids. After removal of 0 bases from V and 7 bases from J, the junction contained 8 bases not matched to a gene. The V gene's germline CDR1 is LNHDA and CDR2 SQIVND (reference sequence). The chain's CDR3 is CASSIDLTGVREQYF. The CDR3 DNA reads TGTGCCAGTAGTATAGATCTGACAGGGGTTCGGGAGCAGTACTTC.

This chain links TRBV9 with TRBJ2-1; D is unclear. Germline CDR1 is SGDLS and CDR2 is YYNGEE. The germline V and J ends were trimmed by 0 bases and 4 bases, with 11 bases remaining between them. The CDR3 covers 15 residues. The CDR3: CASSVAGAVYNEQFF. The CDR3, as DNA: TGTGCCAGCAGCGTAGCTGGAGCTGTATACAATGAGCAGTTCTTC.

The CDR3 loop is CASSQDGKRGYNEQFF. The CDR3 bases are TGCGCCAGCAGCCAAGACGGCAAGCGGGGATACAATGAGCAGTTCTTC. V is TRBV4-3 and J is TRBJ2-1; 7 bases are shared with TRBD2. With V trimmed by 0 bases and J by 4 bases, 6 bases remained unmatched. Germline CDR1 is LGHNA and CDR2 is YSLEER. The CDR3 loop spans 16 amino acids.

Here the CDR3 DNA reads TGTGCCAGCAGCCAAGATCTCGGGGACTTTTATGGCTACACCTTC. It yields the protein CASSQDLGDFYGYTF. This chain connects TRBV4-2 to TRBJ1-2, with a possible D match to TRBD1 (5 bases). The CDR3 extends over 15 amino acids. Trimming cost V 0 bases and J 5 bases, with 13 bases left between them. Germline-derived CDR1 and CDR2 are LGHNA and YNFKEQ.

The chain uses TRBV5-8 and TRBJ1-5, with D perhaps TRBD1 (6 bases). Germline assignment: CDR1 SGHTS and CDR2 YDEGEE. The CDR3 runs to 15 residues. Trimming shortened V by 2 bases and J by 4 bases, and 13 bases separated the two germline ends. The CDR3 loop reads CASSLGGSPNQPQHF. CDR3 nucleotide sequence: TGTGCCAGCAGCTTAGGGGGATCCCCGAATCAGCCCCAGCATTTT. Full variable domain (missing parts from reference TRBV5-8 and TRBJ1-5): EAGVTQSPTHLIKTRGQQATLRCSPISGHTSVYWYQQALGLGLQFLLWYDEGEERNRGNFPPRFSGRQFPNYSSELNVNALELEDSALYLCASSLGGSPNQPQHFGDGTRLSIL.

The chain employs TRBV13 and TRBJ2-3, with TRBD2 matching 7 bases. The CDR3 length is 16 residues. Trimming removed 4 bases from V and 4 bases from J; junction bases left unmatched: 11. Germline CDR1 reads PRHDT; CDR2 reads FYEKMQ (reference sequence). The CDR3 protein is CASSSLRGGFPDTQYF. CDR3 DNA: TGTGCCAGCAGCTCCCTTCGGGGAGGGTTTCCAGATACGCAGTATTTT.

V gene TRBV6-5 combines with J gene TRBJ2-5, with D possibly being TRBD2 (6 bases). This CDR3 has 15 residues. The germline V gene has CDR1 MNHEY and CDR2 SVGAGI. V was trimmed by 0 bases and J by 5 bases, leaving 13 bases between them. In nucleotides, the CDR3 is TGTGCCAGCAGTTACTCCGCGGCGGGAAGTGAGACCCAGTACTTC. It specifies CASSYSAAGSETQYF.

This clone was counted only a few times. The chain links TRBV7-8 to TRBJ1-5, with D possibly TRBD1 on 5 matching bases. Germline assignment: CDR1 SGHVS and CDR2 FQNEAQ. This CDR3 is 15 amino acids long. Trimming took off 4 bases at V and 4 bases at J, with 14 bases between the two ends. CDR3 protein: CASSSGPAGNQPQHF. CDR3 in DNA: TGTGCCAGCAGCTCCGGGCCGGCAGGGAATCAGCCCCAGCATTTT.

Written as DNA, the CDR3 is TGTGCCAGCAGCTTTACAGGGGGCCCAAGGAACGAGCAGTACTTC. Its protein product is CASSFTGGPRNEQYF. V usage is TRBV13 and J usage is TRBJ2-7; TRBD1 matches at 9 bases. This CDR3 spans 15 amino acids. The germline V gene has CDR1 PRHDT and CDR2 FYEKMQ (reference sequence). Trimming at V came to 3 bases and at J to 5 bases, leaving 8 bases not matched to a gene.

The chain has TRBV7-3 and TRBJ2-7, with D tentatively TRBD1 (6 bases). The CDR3 extends over 15 amino acids. Germline V gives CDR1 SGHTA, CDR2 FQGTGA. V was trimmed by 3 bases and J by 6 bases, leaving 18 bases between them. The CDR3 DNA sequence: TGTGCCAGCAGCTTTTCGGCAGGGGATACGGGCGAGCAGTACTTC. Encoded protein: CASSFSAGDTGEQYF.

The chain couples TRBV19 to TRBJ2-7; D might be TRBD1 (5 bases). CDR3 size: 14 residues. The germline V gene has CDR1 LNHDA and CDR2 SQIVND (reference sequence). Between the trimmed V and J ends, which lost 6 bases and 3 bases, there was a span of 15 bases. DNA of the CDR3: TGTGCCAGTAGCCCCAGGGCCTCTGGCTACGAGCAGTACTTC. Translation: CASSPRASGYEQYF. Based on the CDR3 plus reference TRBV19 and TRBJ2-7, the full variable domain is DGGITQSPKYLFRKEGQNVTLSCEQNLNHDAMYWYRQDPGQGLRLIYYSQIVNDFQKGDIAEGYSVSREKKESFPLTVTSAQKNPTAFYLCASSPRASGYEQYFGPGTRLTVT.